Listed here are 18 T cell receptor beta chains from one sample, sequenced in a study of blood T cell repertoires in COVID-19. The assay was immunoSEQ multiplex PCR, and TCRdb's table has in-frame clones only and misses some. The sample yields about 190,000 clones, roughly 82% seen once. Input material: peripheral blood. These receptor sequences come from a woman aged 55-69 years with COVID-19, enrolled during active disease.

Concerning this clone itself: Additional DNA sequences in this sample encode the identical CDR3. The V gene is TRBV18, the J gene TRBJ1-3; D uncertain. Trimming removed 2 bases from V and 0 bases from J, with 8 bases in between. Germline assignment: CDR1 KGHSH and CDR2 LQKENI. The CDR3 runs 15 residues. DNA for the CDR3: TGTGCCAGCTCACCAGGCGGGAGCTCTGGAAACACCATATATTTT. This translates into CASSPGGSSGNTIYF. The entire variable domain, with the rest obtained from reference TRBV18 and TRBJ1-3, is as follows: NAGVMQNPRHLVRRRGQEARLRCSPMKGHSHVYWYRQLPEEGLKFMVYLQKENIIDESGMPKERFSAEFPKEGPSILRIQQVVRGDSAAYFCASSPGGSSGNTIYFGEGSWLTVV.

The V call is TRBV3-1 (or the pseudogene TRBV3-2), the J call TRBJ2-3; weak D call: TRBD2 (6 bases). V lost 4 bases, J lost 2 bases, and 10 bases lay in between. CDR1 is LGHDT, CDR2 YNNKEL, per germline (reference sequence). CDR3 length: 14 amino acids. CDR3 amino acids: CASSPGGLTDTQYF. For the CDR3, the DNA is TGTGCCAGCAGCCCCGGGGGTCTCACAGATACGCAGTATTTT.

The V call is TRBV5-6, the J call TRBJ2-1; the D is unclear. V lost 0 bases and J 6 bases, leaving 7 bases between the germline ends. Germline-derived CDR1 and CDR2 are SGHDT and YYEEEE. The CDR3 has 13 amino acids. In DNA, the CDR3 is TGTGCCAGCAGCTTGGTCACAGTCAATGAGCAGTTCTTC. This gives the protein CASSLVTVNEQFF.

This chain joins TRBV3-1 (or the pseudogene TRBV3-2) and TRBJ1-4; D not certain. Germline values: CDR1 LGHDT, CDR2 YNNKEL (reference sequence). There are 14 residues in the CDR3. V lost 4 bases to trimming and J lost 8 bases, with 14 bases between them. Written as DNA, the CDR3 is TGTGCCAGCAGCCCTGAGGGTGGTGGCGAAAAACTGTTTTTT. It encodes CASSPEGGGEKLFF.

Written as DNA, the CDR3 is TGTGCCAGCAGCCAAGGGACTGTGGAGTGGGGCAATGAGCAGTTCTTC. It is translated as CASSQGTVEWGNEQFF. This chain joins TRBV4-2 and TRBJ2-1; D is perhaps TRBD2 (5 bases). Germline lookup yields CDR1 LGHNA and CDR2 YNFKEQ. Trimming took off 1 base at V and 6 bases at J, with 16 bases between the two ends. The CDR3 runs to 16 residues.

This clone has a handful of counts. The chain has TRBV5-4 and TRBJ2-5, with TRBD1 as a possible D gene (6 bases). The germline V gene encodes CDR1 SGHNT and CDR2 YYREEE (reference sequence). This CDR3 is 13 amino acids long. Trimming left V 5 bases short and J 5 bases short, with 13 bases between. The CDR3 region is CASRDRFGETQYF. In DNA, the CDR3 is TGTGCCAGCAGAGACAGGTTCGGGGAGACCCAGTACTTC.

This sequence joins TRBV4-3 and TRBJ2-7; 10 positions match TRBD1. The CDR3 loop spans 15 amino acids. V gave up 4 bases and J gave up 2 bases; unmatched junction bases: 5. Looked up from germline, CDR1 is LGHNA and CDR2 is YSLEER. DNA of the CDR3: TGCGCCAGCAGCCTCGCCGGGACAGGGGCCTACGAGCAGTACTTC. It translates to CASSLAGTGAYEQYF.

The CDR3 bases are TGTGCCAGCAGCCAGGCCCGACTAGGGAGCGAGCAGTACTTC. This encodes CASSQARLGSEQYF. The rearrangement joins TRBV4-2 to TRBJ2-7, with D possibly TRBD2 on 6 matching bases. The CDR3 loop spans 14 amino acids. From germline, CDR1 is LGHNA and CDR2 YNFKEQ. Trimming took 3 bases from V and 6 from J, leaving 15 bases between them.

This clone was seen a few times. V usage is TRBV9 and J usage is TRBJ2-1, with 12 bases fitting TRBD2. V dropped 0 bases and J dropped 7; count of bases not matched to a gene: 17. Germline-derived CDR1 and CDR2 are SGDLS and YYNGEE. This CDR3 is built from 20 residues. This chain's CDR3 is CASSVGSGASGGAIRNEQFF. The DNA for the CDR3 is TGTGCCAGCAGCGTAGGATCGGGCGCTAGCGGGGGGGCCATCAGGAATGAGCAGTTCTTC.

The chain uses TRBV7-9 and TRBJ2-5; TRBD2 agrees at 8 bases. The J segment lost 1 base and the V segment lost 5 bases, leaving 6 bases of the junction unmatched. There are 15 residues in the CDR3. Germline-derived CDR1 and CDR2 are SEHNR and FQNEAQ (reference sequence). Here the CDR3 reads CASSPVAGPQETQYF. CDR3 nucleotide sequence: TGTGCCAGCAGCCCGGTAGCGGGGCCCCAAGAGACCCAGTACTTC.

The V call is TRBV4-2, the J call TRBJ1-1; D is undetermined. This CDR3 contains 13 residues. Germline V gene data show CDR1 as LGHNA and CDR2 as YNFKEQ. V lost 2 bases to trimming and J lost 1 base, with 5 bases between them. Written as DNA, the CDR3 is TGTGCCAGCAGCCAAACCGGGAACACTGAAGCTTTCTTT. Amino acids: CASSQTGNTEAFF.

The V gene is TRBV27, the J gene TRBJ2-7, with TRBD2 identical over 9 bases. J gave up 4 bases and V 8 bases, and 6 bases lay outside the gene matches. The CDR3 consists of 13 residues. Germline V gene lookup returns CDR1 MNHEY and CDR2 SMNVEV (reference sequence). This CDR3 is CASGLAGRYEQYV. In nucleotides, the CDR3 is TGTGCCAGCGGGCTAGCGGGGCGGTACGAGCAGTACGTC.

The CDR3: CASYRAEGQPQHF. DNA for the CDR3: TGTGCCAGCTACAGGGCAGAAGGACAGCCCCAGCATTTT. The rearrangement links TRBV2 to TRBJ1-5, with a weak D call TRBD1 (6 bases). The CDR3 is made up of 13 amino acids. The V gene's germline CDR1 is SNHLY and CDR2 FYNNEI. The V gene lost 8 bases and the J gene lost 7 bases, with 15 bases spanning the gap.

The genes are TRBV3-1 (or the pseudogene TRBV3-2) and TRBJ1-4; 9 bases line up with TRBD1. The V gene end was trimmed by 4 bases and the J gene end by 10 bases; junction bases not matched to a gene: 10. The CDR3 loop spans 15 amino acids. CDR1 and CDR2 (germline): LGHDT, YNNKEL (reference sequence). CDR3 coding DNA: TGTGCCAGCAGCCCACCGACAGGGGGTGTAGGAAAACTGTTTTTT. Protein product: CASSPPTGGVGKLFF.

This clone was seen only once. V and J are TRBV4-2 and TRBJ1-5, with D unresolved. V gave up 1 base and J gave up 3 bases, with 10 bases separating them. The CDR3 is made up of 15 amino acids. Germline V gene lookup returns CDR1 LGHNA and CDR2 YNFKEQ. The CDR3 DNA is TGTGCCAGCAGCCAAGGGGTCGGGGACAATCAGCCCCAGCATTTT. Residues: CASSQGVGDNQPQHF.

The V gene is TRBV6-5, the J gene TRBJ1-2; 7 bases align to TRBD1. The CDR3 sequence is 12 residues long. Germline loops: CDR1 MNHEY, CDR2 SVGAGI. Losses at the gene ends were 5 bases for V and 4 bases for J; bases not matched to a gene: 1. The CDR3 DNA follows: TGTGCCAGCAGTCGGACAGGCTATGGCTACACCTTC. Protein product: CASSRTGYGYTF.

The chain employs TRBV7-8 and TRBJ1-2; weak D call: TRBD1 (5 bases). Trimming removed 4 bases from V and 7 bases from J, with 16 bases in between. The V gene's germline CDR1 is SGHVS and CDR2 FQNEAQ. The CDR3 covers 14 residues. CDR3 in amino acids: CASSSYSPGFGYTF. DNA of the CDR3: TGTGCCAGCAGCTCCTACTCTCCAGGGTTTGGCTACACCTTC.

This clone turned up a few times. The rearrangement uses TRBV7-2 and TRBJ2-2, with D possibly being TRBD1 (6 bases). Germline V lookup: CDR1 SGHTA, CDR2 FQGNSA. Trimming took 5 bases from V and 7 from J, leaving 20 bases between them. The CDR3 sequence is 16 residues long. Here the CDR3 reads CASSPARGSNVGELFF. The CDR3 nucleotides read TGTGCCAGCAGCCCGGCGAGGGGGAGTAATGTCGGGGAGCTGTTTTTT.